The sequence of this TCR beta chain was determined in a study of cytomegalovirus exposure and HLA in healthy donors. Germline CDR1 is GTSNPN and CDR2 is SVGIG (reference sequence). The junction had 6 bases not matched to a gene; V was cut back by 5 bases and J by 3 bases. The CDR3 spans 13 residues. Amplification used 60 Vbeta primers and 13 Jbeta primers. Profiling relied on immunoSEQ multiplex PCR, and the TCRdb table lists in-frame clones only, not all of them. Its clone listing holds 40,000 to 50,000 clones. The sequencing sample was made of PBMCs. This TCR derives from a man aged 25 to 45 in good health and CMV-seronegative. The rearrangement uses TRBV30 and TRBJ1-1; 7 bases line up with TRBD1. This CDR3 is CAWSDRLDTEAFF. The CDR3 region has the DNA TGTGCCTGGTCGGACAGGTTAGACACTGAAGCTTTCTTT.